This T cell receptor (beta chain) was captured in a study of vaccination and CD4 T cells after COVID-19. About the research overall: Researchers treated cells with overlapping spike peptides taken from SARS-CoV-2, HCoV-NL63, HCoV-OC43 and HCoV-229E.

Points on this clonotype: The target antigen is unknown.

Documented treatment: 10-day PBMC culture with coronavirus spike peptide pools or control peptides (ViraFEST assay). ViraFEST used peptide pools to expand antigen-specific T cells before TCR sequencing. PBMC cultures, at 1.5 million to 2.5 million cells per well, received 7.5 to 10 IU/ml IL-2 and approximately 10 ug/ml peptide pools. The V gene's germline CDR1 is SGHNT and CDR2 YENEEA. This CDR3 comprises 15 residues. The V and J ends lost 3 bases and 5 bases, in that order; junction bases with no gene match: 3. Sequencing of DNA taken from cultured CD4+ T cells relied on the Oncomine TCR Beta short-read assay. In this case, cultured CD4+ T cells provided the extracted genomic DNA. TCRdb ran MiXCR on the PCR reads and lists one entry per CDR3 protein. This sample yields roughly 19,000 distinct CDR3 sequences, of which approximately 70% are seen a single time; over 3.5% belongs to the top ten.

The sample comprised CD4+ T cells from blood, cultured in vitro. The TCR originated in a human donor who had recovered from COVID-19. This chain links TRBV11-3 with TRBJ2-2; the match to TRBD1 covers 10 bases. The CDR3 protein is CASSFRTGGTGELFF. Written as DNA, the CDR3 is TGTGCCAGCAGCTTCCGGACAGGGGGTACCGGGGAGCTGTTTTTT.